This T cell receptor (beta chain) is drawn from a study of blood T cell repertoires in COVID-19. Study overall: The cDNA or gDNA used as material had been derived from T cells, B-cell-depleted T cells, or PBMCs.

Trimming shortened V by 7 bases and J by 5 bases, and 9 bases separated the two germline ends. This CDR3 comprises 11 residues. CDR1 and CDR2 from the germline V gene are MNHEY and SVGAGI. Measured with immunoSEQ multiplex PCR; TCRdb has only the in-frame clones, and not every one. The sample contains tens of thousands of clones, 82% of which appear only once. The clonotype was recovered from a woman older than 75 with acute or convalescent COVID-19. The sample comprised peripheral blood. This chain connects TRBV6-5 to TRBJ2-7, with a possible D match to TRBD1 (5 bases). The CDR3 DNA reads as TGTGCCAGCACCAGGGCCAACGAGCAGTACTTC. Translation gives CASTRANEQYF.